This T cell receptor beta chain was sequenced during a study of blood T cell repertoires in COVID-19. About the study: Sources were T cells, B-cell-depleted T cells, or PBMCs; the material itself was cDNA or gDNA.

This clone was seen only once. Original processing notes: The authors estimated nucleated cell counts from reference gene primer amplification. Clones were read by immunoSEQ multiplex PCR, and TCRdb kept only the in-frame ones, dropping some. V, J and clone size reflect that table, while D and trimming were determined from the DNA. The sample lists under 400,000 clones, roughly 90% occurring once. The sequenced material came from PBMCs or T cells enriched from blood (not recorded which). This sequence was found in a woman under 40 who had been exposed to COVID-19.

The CDR3 DNA is TGTGCCAGCAGCCGCTTTGGGACACCAGTCTCCTACGAGCAGTACTTC. It is translated as CASSRFGTPVSYEQYF. V is TRBV14 and J is TRBJ2-7; possibly TRBD1 for D (6 bases). The CDR3 loop spans 16 amino acids. Germline CDR1 is SGHDN and CDR2 is FVKESK. Trimming removed 4 bases from V and 0 bases from J, with 16 bases in between.